These 14 T cell receptor beta chains originate from one sample sequenced in a study of T cell responses to AZD1222 COVID-19 vaccine. Some clones are missing from TCRdb's copy, which holds only in-frame ones; the method was immunoSEQ multiplex PCR. The sample yields more than 85,000 clones, 65% to 90% seen once. The sample was peripheral blood, taken on day 0 of AZD1222 vaccination. The receptors here all came from an adult in good health.

The genes are TRBV6-2 or TRBV6-3 and TRBJ2-3; 7 nucleotides agree with TRBD2. The CDR3 covers 15 residues. Per germline, CDR1 MNHEY and CDR2 SVGEGT. J gave up 4 bases and V 5 bases, and 9 bases lay outside the gene matches. CDR3 nucleotides: TGTGCCAGCAGTCCCGGACTAGGAGGGTCAGATACGCAGTATTTT. Translation: CASSPGLGGSDTQYF.

The CDR3: CSELAGVTDTQYF. CDR3 bases: TGCAGCGAACTAGCGGGGGTCACAGATACGCAGTATTTT. The chain carries TRBV29-1 and TRBJ2-3; 11 nucleotides match TRBD2. This CDR3 spans 13 amino acids. Germline CDR1 is SQVTM and CDR2 is ANQGSEA. V lost 7 bases, J lost 2 bases, and 2 bases stayed unmatched.

This sequence joins TRBV18 and TRBJ1-4; 8 bases agree with TRBD1. Germline V CDR1 and CDR2: KGHSH, LQKENI. Trimming cost V 5 bases and J 8 bases; bases outside gene matches: 4. The CDR3 extends over 13 amino acids. CDR3 region: CASSARDREKLFF. CDR3 nucleotides: TGTGCCAGCTCAGCCCGGGACAGGGAAAAACTGTTTTTT.

The chain employs TRBV27 and TRBJ2-5, with a weak D call TRBD1 (8 bases). This CDR3 spans 14 amino acids. Germline CDR1 and CDR2: MNHEY and SMNVEV (reference sequence). V was trimmed by 4 bases and J by 10 bases, leaving 19 bases between them. This chain's CDR3 is CASSSQGARGRQYF. CDR3 nucleotides: TGTGCCAGCAGTTCCCAGGGGGCGCGGGGGCGCCAGTACTTC.

The rearrangement uses TRBV10-1 and TRBJ2-3, with D possibly TRBD2 on 5 matching bases. CDR1 and CDR2 from the germline V gene are WNHNN and SYGVQD (reference sequence). The ends were cut back, 5 bases at V and 3 bases at J, with 9 bases in the middle. The CDR3 covers 13 residues. In nucleotides, the CDR3 is TGCGCCAGCAGTATCAGAGGGACAGATACGCAGTATTTT. Translation gives CASSIRGTDTQYF.

The V call is TRBV5-1, the J call TRBJ2-7; 8 bases map to TRBD2. Germline V gene data show CDR1 as SGHRS and CDR2 as YFSETQ. The CDR3 is 15 amino acids. The junction had 8 bases not matched to a gene; V was cut back by 4 bases and J by 2 bases. Here the CDR3 reads CASSPRTSLTYEQYF. The CDR3 nucleotides read TGCGCCAGCAGCCCCCGGACTAGCCTCACCTACGAGCAGTACTTC.

The genes are TRBV28 and TRBJ2-5, with D perhaps assigned TRBD1 or TRBD2 (5 bases each). Trimming left V 6 bases short and J 5 bases short, with 19 bases between. The CDR3 totals 15 residues. The germline CDR1 and CDR2 sequences are MDHEN and SYDVKM. Here the CDR3 DNA reads TGTGCCAGCAGACCCGGTCGGGGCGGGTATGAGACCCAGTACTTC. Amino acids: CASRPGRGGYETQYF.

The chain joins TRBV5-4 to TRBJ2-2; D unclear. The CDR3 extends over 14 amino acids. The germline V and J ends were trimmed by 4 bases and 3 bases, with 10 bases remaining between them. Germline assignment: CDR1 SGHNT and CDR2 YYREEE (reference sequence). CDR3 bases: TGTGCCAGCAGCGGGTTAGCTGACACCGGGGAGCTGTTTTTT. Encoded protein: CASSGLADTGELFF. Full variable domain (remainder filled in from reference TRBV5-4 and TRBJ2-2): ETGVTQSPTHLIKTRGQQVTLRCSSQSGHNTVSWYQQALGQGPQFIFQYYREEENGRGNFPPRFSGLQFPNYSSELNVNALELDDSALYLCASSGLADTGELFFGEGSRLTVL.

The J gene is TRBJ2-2, the V gene TRBV30, with TRBD2 as a possible D gene (6 bases). From germline, CDR1 is GTSNPN and CDR2 SVGIG (reference sequence). V was cut by 2 bases and J by 2 bases, with 12 bases left in between. The CDR3 has 15 residues. CDR3 DNA sequence: TGTGCCTGGAGTAGGCTAGCGTTTAACACCGGGGAGCTGTTTTTT. This translates into CAWSRLAFNTGELFF.

The J gene is TRBJ1-3, the V gene TRBV6-2 or TRBV6-3; D unresolved. Germline V gene sequence: CDR1 MNHEY, CDR2 SVGEGT. CDR3 length: 15 residues. Deletions cut 1 base from V and 1 base from J, with 8 bases between. The DNA of the CDR3 is TGTGCCAGCAGTTACTTTCTCGGGTCTGGAAACACCATATATTTT. Translation gives CASSYFLGSGNTIYF.

V and J are TRBV24-1 and TRBJ2-1, with 12 positions matching TRBD1. Germline trimming cut 3 bases from V and 9 bases from J; bases unmatched to any gene: 5. Germline V lookup: CDR1 KGHDR, CDR2 SFDVKD. CDR3 length: 15 amino acids. The CDR3 sequence is CATSDGGTGGTEQFF. The CDR3, as DNA: TGTGCCACCAGTGATGGGGGGACAGGGGGCACTGAGCAGTTCTTC.

The chain carries TRBV27 and TRBJ1-2, with a weak D call TRBD1 (6 bases). The CDR3 is 15 residues long. Trimming removed 1 base at V and 2 bases at J, with 11 bases between. Germline V gene lookup returns CDR1 MNHEY and CDR2 SMNVEV (reference sequence). The CDR3 loop reads CASSLYGQLNYGYTF. The DNA for the CDR3 is TGTGCCAGCAGTTTATACGGACAGCTCAACTATGGCTACACCTTC.

The genes are TRBV27 and TRBJ2-7; D is unresolved. Per the germline V gene, CDR1 is MNHEY and CDR2 is SMNVEV (reference sequence). With 5 bases removed from V and 4 bases from J, the gap between germline ends came to 9 bases. The CDR3 contains 12 residues. The DNA of the CDR3 is TGTGCCAGCAGTACCTTGGGTTACGAGCAGTACTTC. This encodes CASSTLGYEQYF.

This clone was seen just once. The chain couples TRBV24-1 to TRBJ1-3; 8 bases are a match to TRBD1. The germline CDR1 and CDR2 sequences are KGHDR and SFDVKD. J lost 4 bases, V lost 3 bases, and 4 bases had no gene match. The CDR3 runs to 15 residues. In DNA, the CDR3 is TGTGCCACCAGTGATCCGAGGACAGGGGGAAACACCATATATTTT. It yields the protein CATSDPRTGGNTIYF.